These 11 T cell receptor beta chains were sequenced from one sample in a study of pediatric ulcerative colitis. Clones were read by immunoSEQ multiplex PCR, and TCRdb kept only the in-frame ones, dropping some. Here the sample spans roughly 70,000 clones, around 85% being singletons. Source material: blood. The source of these receptors is a boy younger than 18 with severe ulcerative colitis.

The rearrangement joins TRBV6-5 to TRBJ2-7; 9 positions match TRBD2. Germline CDR1 is MNHEY and CDR2 is SVGAGI. The V and J ends lost 0 bases and 4 bases, in that order; junction bases with no gene match: 4. The length of the CDR3 is 15 residues. The CDR3 loop reads CASSYSPAGGYEQYF. DNA for the CDR3: TGTGCCAGCAGTTACTCGCCAGCGGGAGGATACGAGCAGTACTTC.

The chain recombines TRBV6-1 with TRBJ1-2; a possible D gene is TRBD1 (6 bases). The germline gives CDR1 MNHNS, CDR2 SASEGT. Trimming left V 0 bases short and J 3 bases short, with 8 bases between. The CDR3 loop spans 14 amino acids. The CDR3 here is CASSEAGTYYGYTF. The CDR3 DNA sequence: TGTGCCAGCAGTGAAGCGGGGACATACTATGGCTACACCTTC.

DNA for the CDR3: TGTGCCACCAGCAGAGTGAACCTAGCGGGAAACAATGAGCAGTTCTTC. Encoded protein: CATSRVNLAGNNEQFF. V usage is TRBV15 and J usage is TRBJ2-1, with 9 bases fitting TRBD2. Per germline, CDR1 LNHNV and CDR2 YYDKDF (reference sequence). V lost 1 base to trimming and J lost 5 bases; unmatched junction nucleotides: 6. The CDR3 loop spans 16 amino acids. Full variable domain (remainder filled in from reference TRBV15 and TRBJ2-1): DAMVIQNPRYQVTQFGKPVTLSCSQTLNHNVMYWYQQKSSQAPKLLFHYYDKDFNNEADTPDNFQSRRPNTSFCFLDIRSPGLGDTAMYLCATSRVNLAGNNEQFFGPGTRLTVL.

The chain links TRBV7-2 to TRBJ2-3; TRBD2 matches 9 bases. This CDR3 region has 16 residues. Germline CDR1 and CDR2: SGHTA and FQGNSA. V was clipped by 1 base and J by 4 bases; unmatched bases: 6. In nucleotides, the CDR3 is TGTGCCAGCAGCTTAGTTCTGACTAGCGGCGCAGATACGCAGTATTTT. Its translation: CASSLVLTSGADTQYF.

The gene calls are TRBV27 and TRBJ2-7; D not resolved. The CDR3 is made up of 13 amino acids. Trimming cost V 3 bases and J 0 bases, with 6 bases left between them. The germline gives CDR1 MNHEY, CDR2 SMNVEV (reference sequence). CDR3 residues: CASSFRGSYEQYF. CDR3 bases: TGTGCCAGCAGTTTCCGAGGCTCCTACGAGCAGTACTTC.

The rearrangement joins TRBV6-1 to TRBJ1-3, with D hard to call. V shed 1 base and J shed 0 bases, with 7 bases lying between them. The CDR3 runs 15 residues. The germline CDR1 and CDR2 sequences are MNHNS and SASEGT. CDR3 loop: CASSEEPSSGNTIYF. CDR3 nucleotides: TGTGCCAGCAGTGAAGAACCCAGCTCTGGAAACACCATATATTTT.

The V and J genes are TRBV2 and TRBJ2-1; D unresolved. Per the germline V gene, CDR1 is SNHLY and CDR2 is FYNNEI. The CDR3 is 12 residues long. Trimming shortened V by 1 base and J by 5 bases, and 3 bases separated the two germline ends. The CDR3 here is CASSEGDNEQFF. The CDR3 DNA is TGTGCCAGCAGTGAAGGCGACAATGAGCAGTTCTTC.

The chain employs TRBV9 and TRBJ1-2, with 8 bases fitting TRBD1. J was trimmed by 2 bases and V by 3 bases; bases with no gene match: 6. Germline lookup yields CDR1 SGDLS and CDR2 YYNGEE. The CDR3 contains 15 residues. For the CDR3, the DNA is TGTGCCAGCAGCGCGGACAGGGTGACGAACTATGGCTACACCTTC. Translated, it gives CASSADRVTNYGYTF. Full variable domain (rest looked up from reference TRBV9 and TRBJ1-2): DSGVTQTPKHLITATGQRVTLRCSPRSGDLSVYWYQQSLDQGLQFLIQYYNGEERAKGNILERFSAQQFPDLHSELNLSSLELGDSALYFCASSADRVTNYGYTFGSGTRLTVV.

This clone was picked up one time. The chain couples TRBV9 to TRBJ1-3, with a tentative D call TRBD1 (6 bases). Trimming cost V 4 bases and J 4 bases, with 15 bases left between them. This CDR3 is 15 amino acids long. The germline CDR1 and CDR2 sequences are SGDLS and YYNGEE. The CDR3 DNA sequence: TGTGCCAGCAGCCTAGGAGGGGGGTCCGGAAACACCATATATTTT. It yields the protein CASSLGGGSGNTIYF. Full variable domain (remainder filled in from reference TRBV9 and TRBJ1-3): DSGVTQTPKHLITATGQRVTLRCSPRSGDLSVYWYQQSLDQGLQFLIQYYNGEERAKGNILERFSAQQFPDLHSELNLSSLELGDSALYFCASSLGGGSGNTIYFGEGSWLTVV.

The chain uses TRBV28 and TRBJ1-2; no clear D. The germline gives CDR1 MDHEN, CDR2 SYDVKM. V dropped 6 bases and J dropped 0 bases, with 11 bases sitting between them. This CDR3 contains 14 residues. This chain's CDR3 is CASSPGGPNYGYTF. As DNA, the CDR3 is TGTGCCAGCAGCCCAGGTGGGCCTAACTATGGCTACACCTTC.

The chain employs TRBV7-9 and TRBJ2-2; a possible D gene is TRBD2 (6 bases). V was trimmed by 1 base and J by 4 bases, leaving 22 bases between them. The germline V gene encodes CDR1 SEHNR and CDR2 FQNEAQ (reference sequence). This CDR3 region has 19 residues. This CDR3 is CASSLVYVQGGTITGELFF. In DNA, the CDR3 is TGTGCCAGCAGCTTAGTTTACGTTCAAGGCGGGACGATCACCGGGGAGCTGTTTTTT.